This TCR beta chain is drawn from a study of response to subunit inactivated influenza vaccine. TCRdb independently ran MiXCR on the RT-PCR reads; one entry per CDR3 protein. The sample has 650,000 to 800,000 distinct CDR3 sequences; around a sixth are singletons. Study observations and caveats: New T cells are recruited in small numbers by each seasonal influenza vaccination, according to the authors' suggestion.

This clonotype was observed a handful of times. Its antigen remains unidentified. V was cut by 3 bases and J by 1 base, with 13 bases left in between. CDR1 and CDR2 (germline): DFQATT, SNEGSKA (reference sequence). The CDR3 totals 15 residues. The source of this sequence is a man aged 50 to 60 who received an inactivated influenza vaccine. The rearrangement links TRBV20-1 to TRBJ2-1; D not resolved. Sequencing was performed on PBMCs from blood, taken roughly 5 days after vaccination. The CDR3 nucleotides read TGCAGTGCTAGGCTTTTGGGGATTTCCTACAATGAGCAGTTCTTC. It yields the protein CSARLLGISYNEQFF.